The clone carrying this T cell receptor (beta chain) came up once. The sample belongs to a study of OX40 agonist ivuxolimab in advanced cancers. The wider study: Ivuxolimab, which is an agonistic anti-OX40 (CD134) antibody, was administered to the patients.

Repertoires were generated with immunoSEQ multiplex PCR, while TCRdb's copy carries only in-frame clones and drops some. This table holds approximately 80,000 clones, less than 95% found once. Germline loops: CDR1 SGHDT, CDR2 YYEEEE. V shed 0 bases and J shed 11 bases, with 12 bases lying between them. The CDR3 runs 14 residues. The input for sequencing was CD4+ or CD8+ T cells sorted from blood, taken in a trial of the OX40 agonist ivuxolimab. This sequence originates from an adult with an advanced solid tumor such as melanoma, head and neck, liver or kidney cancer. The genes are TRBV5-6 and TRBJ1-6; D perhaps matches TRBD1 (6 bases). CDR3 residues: CASSLGGGWTPLHF. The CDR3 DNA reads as TGTGCCAGCAGCTTGGGTGGGGGCTGGACACCCCTCCACTTT. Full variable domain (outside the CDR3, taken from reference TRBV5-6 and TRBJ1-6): DAGVTQSPTHLIKTRGQQVTLRCSPKSGHDTVSWYQQALGQGPQFIFQYYEEEERQRGNFPDRFSGHQFPNYSSELNVNALLLGDSALYLCASSLGGGWTPLHFGNGTRLTVT.